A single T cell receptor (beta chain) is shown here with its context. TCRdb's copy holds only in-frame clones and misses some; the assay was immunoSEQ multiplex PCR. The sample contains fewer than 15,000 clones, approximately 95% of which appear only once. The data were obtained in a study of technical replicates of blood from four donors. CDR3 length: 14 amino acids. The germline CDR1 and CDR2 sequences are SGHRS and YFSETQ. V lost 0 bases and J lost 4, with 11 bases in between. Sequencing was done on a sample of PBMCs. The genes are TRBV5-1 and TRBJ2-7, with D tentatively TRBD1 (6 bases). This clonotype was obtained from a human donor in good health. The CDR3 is CASSLGDNSYEQYF. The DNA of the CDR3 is TGCGCCAGCAGCTTGGGGGACAACAGTTACGAGCAGTACTTC.